The sequence of this T cell receptor (beta chain) was determined in a study of blood T cell repertoires in COVID-19. Per germline, CDR1 KGHSH and CDR2 LQKENI. The CDR3 contains 15 residues. V trimming: 3 bases; J trimming: 4 bases; junction bases outside the gene matches: 7. Per the original data handling: Amplification from reference gene primers served as the basis for estimated nucleated cell counts. This table comes from immunoSEQ multiplex PCR, and its TCRdb copy is limited to in-frame clones, with some not included. The D gene and trimming were derived from the DNA, and the V and J assignments and clone size from that table. The sample has a few hundred thousand clones; 80% to 90% are singletons.

The chain couples TRBV18 to TRBJ1-1; 8 bases map to TRBD1. Sequencing was carried out using peripheral blood. This TCR came from a woman aged 65 to 85 with acute or convalescent COVID-19. CDR3 in amino acids: CASSPGRDRTTEAFF. In DNA form, the CDR3 reads TGTGCCAGCTCACCGGGACGGGACAGGACCACTGAAGCTTTCTTT.